The 2 T cell receptor beta chains given below trace back to one sample, sequenced in a study of T cells in tumors after PD-1 blockade. Sequencing used immunoSEQ multiplex PCR; TCRdb keeps in-frame clones, though not all of them. This table has fewer than 15,000 clones, almost 85% appearing once. The starting material was PBMCs, obtained after anti-PD-1 treatment. The receptors come from a human donor with basal cell carcinoma.

This clone was counted a single time. This chain joins TRBV20-1 and TRBJ2-1, with TRBD2 matching 9 bases. This CDR3 spans 16 amino acids. In germline, CDR1 is DFQATT, CDR2 SNEGSKA (reference sequence). Unmatched junction bases numbered 6, after V lost 3 bases and J lost 0 bases. As DNA, the CDR3 is TGCAGTGCTAGTGCGCTAGCGGGGAACTCCTACAATGAGCAGTTCTTC. Amino acids: CSASALAGNSYNEQFF.

The chain couples TRBV5-5 to TRBJ2-7; no clear D gene. Trimming took 1 base from V and 0 from J, leaving 11 bases between them. The CDR3 loop spans 15 amino acids. In germline, CDR1 is SGHKS, CDR2 YYEKEE (reference sequence). The CDR3 reads CASSLRPEPSYEQYF. CDR3 nucleotides: TGTGCCAGCAGCTTGCGGCCGGAACCCTCCTACGAGCAGTACTTC.